Presented here are 2 T cell receptor beta chains from one specimen sequenced in a study of cytomegalovirus exposure and HLA in healthy donors. The primer mix had 60 Vbeta and 13 Jbeta primers. TCRdb keeps only in-frame clones here, not all; method: immunoSEQ multiplex PCR. The repertoire holds approximately 88,000 clones, with roughly three fifths as singletons. The specimen sequenced was PBMCs. These receptors came from a man aged 55 to 69 in good health and CMV-seronegative.

The rearrangement links TRBV28 to TRBJ1-1, with D hard to call. Trimming stripped 8 bases from V and 0 bases from J, with 13 bases between. The CDR3 contains 14 residues. Germline V lookup: CDR1 MDHEN, CDR2 SYDVKM. Here the CDR3 reads CASFPGVMNTEAFF. CDR3 sequence (DNA): TGTGCCAGCTTCCCCGGGGTCATGAACACTGAAGCTTTCTTT.

This sequence joins TRBV9 and TRBJ2-5; 9 nucleotides line up with TRBD1. Germline lookup yields CDR1 SGDLS and CDR2 YYNGEE. V dropped 3 bases and J dropped 4; count of bases not matched to a gene: 10. This CDR3 has 16 amino acids. The CDR3 here is CASSGGDRVDVETQYF. For the CDR3, the DNA is TGTGCCAGCAGCGGGGGGGACAGGGTTGATGTAGAGACCCAGTACTTC.